This entry lists 27 T cell receptor beta chains sequenced from one sample in a study of shared clonotypes between healthy human individuals. Terminally differentiated effector memory CD45RA+ cells were left out of the naive CD8 fraction, which was CD45RO-negative and positively selected for CCR7. Method: immunoSEQ multiplex PCR; TCRdb's copy keeps in-frame clones and lacks some. The table shows nearly 2 million clones, with approximately 94% occurring only once. The sequencing sample was made of naive CD8+ T cells sorted from blood. The source of these receptors is a man younger than 35 in good health.

The chain recombines TRBV30 with TRBJ2-3; 16 bases fit TRBD2. Looked up from germline, CDR1 is GTSNPN and CDR2 is SVGIG (reference sequence). The CDR3 covers 15 residues. V was pared by 5 bases and J by 5 bases, with 4 bases of the junction left unmatched. The CDR3 loop reads CAWGGLAGGIDTQYF. Here the CDR3 DNA reads TGTGCCTGGGGGGGACTAGCGGGAGGGATAGATACGCAGTATTTT.

This chain joins TRBV19 and TRBJ1-4; 8 bases are shared with TRBD1. V trimming: 6 bases; J trimming: 12 bases; junction bases outside the gene matches: 6. In germline, CDR1 is LNHDA, CDR2 SQIVND (reference sequence). This CDR3 has 12 amino acids. The CDR3: CASRTGGGELFF. The DNA for the CDR3 is TGTGCCAGTAGAACAGGGGGAGGAGAACTGTTTTTT.

This clone was observed once. The chain has TRBV9 and TRBJ1-1; unclear D gene. Germline assignment: CDR1 SGDLS and CDR2 YYNGEE. The length of the CDR3 is 14 residues. Trimming took 0 bases from V and 4 from J, leaving 10 bases between them. The CDR3 DNA reads TGTGCCAGCAGCGTAGAGGCGGATTCCACTGAAGCTTTCTTT. Translated: CASSVEADSTEAFF.

The genes are TRBV19 and TRBJ2-1; D is undetermined. The CDR3 runs to 13 residues. CDR1 and CDR2 (germline): LNHDA, SQIVND (reference sequence). The ends were cut back, 5 bases at V and 6 bases at J, with 11 bases in the middle. CDR3 sequence (DNA): TGTGCCAGTAGTCCAATAGCAGGCAATGAGCAGTTCTTC. Translated: CASSPIAGNEQFF.

This clone was recorded once. The chain combines TRBV5-1 with TRBJ2-7, with TRBD1 as a possible D gene (6 bases). Trimming pared 0 bases from V and 2 bases from J, leaving 15 bases between. There are 16 residues in the CDR3. Germline assignment: CDR1 SGHRS and CDR2 YFSETQ. CDR3 DNA: TGCGCCAGCAGCTTGGGGTCTAGTAGGGGGACCTACGAGCAGTACTTC. Amino acids: CASSLGSSRGTYEQYF. The full variable domain, with the rest looked up from reference TRBV5-1 and TRBJ2-7, is KAGVTQTPRYLIKTRGQQVTLSCSPISGHRSVSWYQQTPGQGLQFLFEYFSETQRNKGNFPGRFSGRQFSNSRSEMNVSTLELGDSALYLCASSLGSSRGTYEQYFGPGTRLTVT.

The rearrangement joins TRBV4-3 to TRBJ2-7; TRBD2 matches at 12 bases. Germline V gene sequence: CDR1 LGHNA, CDR2 YSLEER. This CDR3 region has 16 residues. The J segment lost 5 bases and the V segment lost 1 base, leaving 6 bases of the junction unmatched. CDR3 in amino acids: CASSQGLAGGPDEQYF. The DNA for the CDR3 is TGCGCCAGCAGCCAAGGCCTAGCGGGAGGGCCCGACGAGCAGTACTTC.

The chain joins TRBV19 to TRBJ2-1, with D hard to call. Trimming cost V 7 bases and J 3 bases, with 7 bases left between them. Germline lookup yields CDR1 LNHDA and CDR2 SQIVND (reference sequence). The CDR3 loop spans 12 amino acids. DNA of the CDR3: TGTGCCAGTATTGGGTTCTACAATGAGCAGTTCTTC. It encodes CASIGFYNEQFF.

The chain carries TRBV10-3 and TRBJ2-1, with TRBD1 identical over 7 bases. The germline CDR1 and CDR2 sequences are ENHRY and SYGVKD. V shed 6 bases and J 4 bases; nucleotides not matched to a gene: 6. The CDR3 has 14 amino acids. CDR3 sequence (DNA): TGTGCCATCAGGACACAGGGGATATACAATGAGCAGTTCTTC. Protein sequence: CAIRTQGIYNEQFF.

A note on this clone: Other DNA sequences in this sample translate to the same CDR3. Here the CDR3 reads CASSGGYGYTF. The CDR3 region has the DNA TGTGCCAGTTCCGGTGGTTATGGCTACACCTTC. This rearrangement joins TRBV9 to TRBJ1-2, with D hard to call. With 8 bases removed from V and 5 bases from J, the gap between germline ends came to 10 bases. Per germline, CDR1 SGDLS and CDR2 YYNGEE. The CDR3 contains 11 residues.

This rearrangement joins TRBV7-9 to TRBJ2-1; 12 positions agree with TRBD2. Germline V gives CDR1 SEHNR, CDR2 FQNEAQ (reference sequence). The V segment lost 3 bases and the J segment 6 bases; nucleotides outside the gene matches: 3. The CDR3 loop spans 15 amino acids. The DNA of the CDR3 is TGTGCCAGCAGCTTGAGGGGACTAGCGGGCAATGAGCAGTTCTTC. This translates into CASSLRGLAGNEQFF.

A word on this clone: Other DNA sequences within the sample encode an identical CDR3. V and J are TRBV5-1 and TRBJ2-7; D might be TRBD1 (5 bases). From germline, CDR1 is SGHRS and CDR2 YFSETQ. Trimming stripped 4 bases from V and 3 bases from J, with 11 bases between. This CDR3 region has 13 residues. This CDR3 reads CASSPDSSYEQYF. The CDR3 region has the DNA TGCGCCAGCAGCCCCGACAGTAGCTACGAGCAGTACTTC. The full variable domain, in which reference TRBV5-1 and TRBJ2-7 provide the parts outside the CDR3, is KAGVTQTPRYLIKTRGQQVTLSCSPISGHRSVSWYQQTPGQGLQFLFEYFSETQRNKGNFPGRFSGRQFSNSRSEMNVSTLELGDSALYLCASSPDSSYEQYFGPGTRLTVT.

The J gene is TRBJ2-1, the V gene TRBV27; a weak D match, TRBD2 (7 bases). The CDR3 length is 14 residues. Trimming removed 6 bases from V and 4 bases from J, with 13 bases in between. Looked up from germline, CDR1 is MNHEY and CDR2 is SMNVEV (reference sequence). The CDR3 sequence: CASRQGGSYNEQFF. As DNA, the CDR3 is TGTGCCAGCAGACAGGGAGGGTCTTACAATGAGCAGTTCTTC.

The chain carries TRBV6-5 and TRBJ1-5; a possible D gene is TRBD1 (5 bases). The CDR3 runs to 14 residues. Trimming stripped 2 bases from V and 3 bases from J, with 8 bases between. In germline, CDR1 is MNHEY, CDR2 SVGAGI. Written as DNA, the CDR3 is TGTGCCAGCAGTTACAGGGGATTCAATCAGCCCCAGCATTTT. Protein: CASSYRGFNQPQHF.

This clone was recorded once. The CDR3 sequence is CATSSSSYNEQFF. In DNA form, the CDR3 reads TGTGCCACCAGCAGTTCAAGCTACAATGAGCAGTTCTTC. The chain has TRBV15 and TRBJ2-1; D is ambiguous. Trimming cost V 3 bases and J 3 bases, with 6 bases left between them. Per the germline V gene, CDR1 is LNHNV and CDR2 is YYDKDF (reference sequence). CDR3 length equals 13 residues.

This chain connects TRBV7-6 to TRBJ2-2; D is uncertain. Trimming removed 1 base from V and 2 bases from J, with 5 bases in between. Germline CDR1 reads SGHVS; CDR2 reads FNYEAQ. The CDR3 is 14 amino acids. The CDR3 is CASSLDTNTGELFF. As DNA, the CDR3 is TGTGCCAGCAGCTTAGACACTAACACCGGGGAGCTGTTTTTT.

Only one count was recorded for this clone. The gene calls are TRBV7-6 and TRBJ2-1; no reliable D call. CDR3 length equals 13 residues. V shed 2 bases and J shed 6 bases, with 8 bases lying between them. Germline-derived CDR1 and CDR2 are SGHVS and FNYEAQ. This chain's CDR3 is CASSLSPANEQFF. The CDR3 DNA reads as TGTGCCAGCAGCTTAAGCCCAGCCAATGAGCAGTTCTTC.

This clone was picked up one time. This chain uses TRBV9 with TRBJ2-1; D is uncertain. The CDR3 covers 17 residues. Trimming cost V 0 bases and J 0 bases, with 13 bases left between them. CDR1 SGDLS and CDR2 YYNGEE come from the germline V gene. CDR3 amino acids: CASSVAMASGSYNEQFF. The CDR3 nucleotides are TGTGCCAGCAGCGTAGCTATGGCTAGTGGCTCCTACAATGAGCAGTTCTTC.

The chain couples TRBV19 to TRBJ1-2; unclear D gene. The V end was cut by 6 bases, the J end by 8 bases, with 7 bases between. The CDR3 length is 10 residues. Germline V lookup: CDR1 LNHDA, CDR2 SQIVND (reference sequence). This chain's CDR3 is CASRFGGYTF. As DNA, the CDR3 is TGTGCCAGTAGATTCGGAGGCTACACCTTC.

The chain employs TRBV7-9 and TRBJ1-2; the match to TRBD1 covers 9 bases. V lost 4 bases to trimming and J lost 4 bases; unmatched junction nucleotides: 13. The germline V gene encodes CDR1 SEHNR and CDR2 FQNEAQ (reference sequence). The CDR3 has 17 residues. CDR3 in DNA: TGTGCCAGCAGCTCCCTCATCATGACAGGGGGGTCCTATGGCTACACCTTC. Amino acids: CASSSLIMTGGSYGYTF.

This clone is a singleton in its sample. The rearrangement links TRBV7-8 to TRBJ2-7, with 15 nucleotides matching TRBD2. The CDR3 is 15 residues long. Trimming removed 1 base from V and 6 bases from J; junction bases left unmatched: 1. CDR1 and CDR2 from the germline V gene are SGHVS and FQNEAQ. The CDR3 DNA follows: TGTGCCAGCAGCTTAGGGACTAGCGGGAGGGTCGAGCAGTACTTC. The encoded protein is CASSLGTSGRVEQYF.

The chain couples TRBV4-1 to TRBJ2-5; the match to TRBD2 covers 12 bases. This CDR3 is built from 17 residues. V dropped 6 bases and J dropped 5; count of bases not matched to a gene: 13. In germline, CDR1 is MGHRA, CDR2 YSYEKL. Here the CDR3 DNA reads TGCGCCAGCAGTTCCGGACTAGCGGGATCCAGGACGGAGACCCAGTACTTC. Its translation is CASSSGLAGSRTETQYF.

The rearrangement links TRBV5-1 to TRBJ2-5, with D maybe TRBD2 (6 bases). Looked up from germline, CDR1 is SGHRS and CDR2 is YFSETQ. V lost 4 bases and J lost 5, with 21 bases in between. There are 16 residues in the CDR3. The CDR3 nucleotides are TGCGCCAGCAGCCTATCCGCTGGCGGGGCGGGGGAGACCCAGTACTTC. It is translated as CASSLSAGGAGETQYF.

The V gene is TRBV19, the J gene TRBJ2-7; maybe TRBD1 (5 bases). Trimming took 1 base from V and 2 from J, leaving 9 bases between them. This CDR3 is built from 14 residues. Germline V gene data show CDR1 as LNHDA and CDR2 as SQIVND (reference sequence). DNA for the CDR3: TGTGCCAGTAGTATAGTGCCAGGGACCTACGAGCAGTACTTC. Translating it yields CASSIVPGTYEQYF.

The chain carries TRBV19 and TRBJ2-7, with 7 bases lining up with TRBD2. The germline V gene encodes CDR1 LNHDA and CDR2 SQIVND (reference sequence). There are 16 residues in the CDR3. Trimming cost V 0 bases and J 5 bases; bases outside gene matches: 10. The CDR3: CASSIDSGLGRDEQYF. CDR3 bases: TGTGCCAGTAGTATAGACAGCGGACTAGGCAGGGACGAGCAGTACTTC.

The chain is built from TRBV15 and TRBJ2-3; D gene ambiguous. The CDR3 sequence is 11 residues long. Per the germline V gene, CDR1 is LNHNV and CDR2 is YYDKDF (reference sequence). V was clipped by 1 base and J by 5 bases, with 1 base between them. CDR3: CATSRGDTQYF. CDR3 in DNA: TGTGCCACCAGCAGAGGAGATACGCAGTATTTT.

V is TRBV7-2 and J is TRBJ2-3, with D possibly matching TRBD1 (5 bases). Germline CDR1 is SGHTA and CDR2 is FQGNSA. V was shortened by 7 bases and J by 0 bases, with 14 bases between the two germline ends. The CDR3 has 15 residues. The CDR3 DNA is TGTGCCAGCACAGGAACAGGTCTAAGCACAGATACGCAGTATTTT. Protein: CASTGTGLSTDTQYF.

The chain has TRBV27 and TRBJ2-5, with a tentative D call TRBD2 (6 bases). The CDR3 is 15 amino acids. In germline, CDR1 is MNHEY, CDR2 SMNVEV (reference sequence). V was cut by 5 bases and J by 2 bases, with 15 bases left in between. The CDR3 loop reads CASSPVPGVQETQYF. CDR3 in DNA: TGTGCCAGCAGTCCCGTTCCGGGGGTTCAAGAGACCCAGTACTTC.